This T cell receptor (beta chain) stems from a study of T-cell memory formation after mild COVID-19 (dated by TCRdb to the early 2020s). In the study overall: TCR sequence clusters from the two donors were largely donor specific. Longitudinal TCRalpha and TCRbeta repertoire sequencing tracked T-cell clones expanding and contracting after mild COVID-19 in a couple of donors. Two young, previously healthy adult volunteers made up the cohort, one male and one female.

Ficoll-Paque density gradient centrifugation was the method used to isolate PBMCs. From its cysteine to its phenylalanine, the CDR3 spans 15 amino acids. CDR3 DNA is the only sequence kept; it has 45 bases, read in frame from the first base. From a lookup of the germline V gene (reference sequence), CDR1 and CDR2 are SEHNR and FQNEAQ. The junction shows trimming of 0 bases on V and 6 bases on J, and the gene matches do not reach 4 bases of it. Study-level results and caveats: Balanced CD4/CD8 phenotypes were observed for clones contracting from day 15 to 85, whereas a bias towards CD4+ was observed for a second wave of clones expanding from day 15 to 37. SARS-CoV-2 specificity was not confirmed for the second-wave clones peaking on day 37. Contracting CD4+ clones were found mainly in CM and EM memory subsets, while CD8+ clones were enriched in EMRA. Some responding clones were detected in pre-infection memory, suggesting pre-existing cross-reactive memory T cells joined the SARS-CoV-2 response. The study covered only a couple of mild cases, and larger cohorts including severe cases with pre-infection samples were considered necessary.

In the case of this clonotype: What antigen it recognizes has not been identified. Base qualities were left out, and no much larger clone turns up one base away.

Sequenced using an Illumina NovaSeq 6000. Using 5'RACE with constant-segment primers, TCRalpha and TCRbeta cDNA libraries were constructed, with sample barcodes and unique molecular identifiers added in the process. Trizol reagent was used to extract RNA from every sample. The libraries were amplified in two PCR steps, and the second step added a second sample barcode and Illumina TruSeq adapters. Sequencing of the libraries was done on an Illumina NovaSeq, producing 2 x 150 bp paired-end reads. The paper's data handling went like this. Demultiplexing of reads and collapsing into UMI-guided consensus sequences were performed with migec v1.2.7. Using mixcr v2.1.11, UMI consensuses were aligned to TRA and TRB V and J templates and then assembled into clonotypes. Clonotypes were classified as expanded or contracted when called significant by both edgeR and NoisET, with noise models trained on biological replicates. For edgeR calls, the cutoffs were a false discovery rate-adjusted p below 0.01 and a log2 fold-change threshold of 1. As an exploratory analysis of dynamics, PCA with hierarchical clustering was applied to max-normalized trajectories of the 1000 most abundant clonotypes. The CD4 or CD8 phenotype of responding clones was assigned using the separately sequenced CD4+ and CD8+ repertoires. TCRdb handled the public reads itself, with Q25 trimming in fastp and clone calling in MiXCR, and kept productive beta chains. When rows share a CDR3 protein, they turn into one entry using the most common DNA and genes. Here the V and J calls rest on TCRdb's processing, not on the authors' analysis. The sample has approximately 260,000 distinct CDR3 sequences on record, approximately 16% of them singletons. The ten largest clones take up roughly a fifth of the sample.

Sequenced: PBMCs or a T cell subset sorted from them (not recorded which). Here the chain combines TRBV7-9 and TRBJ2-3; TRBD2 matches 9 bases in the middle. The TCR originated in a man aged 18 to 29 who had mild COVID-19 (a few samples of this study predate the infection). The sample titles of this study are shuffled in the database, so cell type and time point are left out; the donor was told from shared clones. The nucleotide sequence is TGTGCCAGCAGCTTAGCTCCTAGCGGGGTTGATACGCAGTATTTT. This encodes CASSLAPSGVDTQYF. The reference TRBV7-9 and TRBJ2-3 proteins fill in what lies around the CDR3, so the full variable domain reads DTGVSQNPRHKITKRGQNVTFRCDPISEHNRLYWYRQTLGQGPEFLTYFQNEAQLEKSRLLSDRFSAERPKGSFSTLEIQRTEQGDSAMYLCASSLAPSGVDTQYFGPGTRLTVL.